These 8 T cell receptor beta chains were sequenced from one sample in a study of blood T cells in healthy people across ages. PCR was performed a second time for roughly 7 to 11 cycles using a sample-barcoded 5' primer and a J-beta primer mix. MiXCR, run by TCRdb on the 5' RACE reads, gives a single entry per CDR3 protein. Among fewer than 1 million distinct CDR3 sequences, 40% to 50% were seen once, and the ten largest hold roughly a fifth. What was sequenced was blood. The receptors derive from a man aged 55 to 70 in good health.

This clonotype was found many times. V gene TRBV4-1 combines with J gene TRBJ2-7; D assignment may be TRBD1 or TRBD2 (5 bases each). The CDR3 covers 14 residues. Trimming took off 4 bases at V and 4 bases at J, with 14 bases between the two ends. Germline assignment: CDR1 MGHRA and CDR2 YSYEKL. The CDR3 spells CASSPRDGVYEQYF. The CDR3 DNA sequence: TGCGCCAGCAGCCCCCGGGACGGAGTTTACGAGCAGTACTTC.

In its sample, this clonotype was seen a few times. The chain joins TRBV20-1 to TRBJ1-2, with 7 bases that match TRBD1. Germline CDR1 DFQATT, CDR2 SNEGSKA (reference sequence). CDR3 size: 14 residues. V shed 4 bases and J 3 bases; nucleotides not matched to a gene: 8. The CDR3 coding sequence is TGCAGTGCTAAGACAGGGAAGGGGGACTATGGCTACACCTTC. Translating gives CSAKTGKGDYGYTF.

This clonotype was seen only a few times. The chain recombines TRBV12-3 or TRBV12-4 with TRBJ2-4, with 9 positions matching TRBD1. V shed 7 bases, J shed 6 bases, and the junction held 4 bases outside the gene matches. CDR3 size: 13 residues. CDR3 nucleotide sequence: TGTGCCAGCACCTCGGGACAGGGAAACATTCAGTACTTC. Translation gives CASTSGQGNIQYF.

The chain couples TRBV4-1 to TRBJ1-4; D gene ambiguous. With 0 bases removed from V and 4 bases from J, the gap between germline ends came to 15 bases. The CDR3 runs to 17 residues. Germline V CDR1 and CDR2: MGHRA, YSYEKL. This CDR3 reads CASSQDPTSVNNEKLFF. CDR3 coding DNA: TGCGCCAGCAGCCAAGACCCCACGAGTGTTAATAATGAAAAACTGTTTTTT.

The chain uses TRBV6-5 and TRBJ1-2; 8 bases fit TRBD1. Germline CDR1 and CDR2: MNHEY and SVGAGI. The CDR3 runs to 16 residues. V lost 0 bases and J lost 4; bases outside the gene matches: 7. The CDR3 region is CASSYSPGGYLYGYTF. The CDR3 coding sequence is TGTGCCAGCAGTTACTCGCCAGGGGGCTACCTCTATGGCTACACCTTC.

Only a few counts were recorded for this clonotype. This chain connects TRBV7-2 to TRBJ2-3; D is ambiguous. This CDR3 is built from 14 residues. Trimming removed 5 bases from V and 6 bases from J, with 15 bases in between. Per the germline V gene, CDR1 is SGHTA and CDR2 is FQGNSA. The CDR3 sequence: CASSGPPFSDTQYF. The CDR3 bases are TGTGCCAGCAGCGGACCGCCTTTCTCGGATACGCAGTATTTT.

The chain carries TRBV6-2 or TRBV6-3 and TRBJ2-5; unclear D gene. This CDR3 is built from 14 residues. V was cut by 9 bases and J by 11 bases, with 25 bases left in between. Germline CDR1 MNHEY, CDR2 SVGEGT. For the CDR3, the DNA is TGTGCCAGTTACCGGATCGGTTTGGGCAATGAGCAGTACTTC. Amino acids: CASYRIGLGNEQYF.

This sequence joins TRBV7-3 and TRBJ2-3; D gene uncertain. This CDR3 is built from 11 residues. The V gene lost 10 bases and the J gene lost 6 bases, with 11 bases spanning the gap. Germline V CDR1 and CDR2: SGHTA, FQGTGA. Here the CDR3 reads CATSDVDTQYF. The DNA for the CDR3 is TGTGCCACCAGTGACGTGGATACGCAGTATTTT.